What follows are 20 T cell receptor beta chains derived from one specimen sequenced in a study of tumor-infiltrating lymphocytes in primary liver carcinoma. It was from about 19-30 mg of unsorted bulk tissue that RNA and DNA were co-extracted. The investigators made TCR beta cDNA from approximately 500 ng total RNA, using a constant-region primer. Generation of the TCR beta libraries relied on three nested multiplex PCR rounds using slightly modified ARM-PCR. TRBV1-TRBV30 forward primers and a C-beta reverse primer were used in the first two PCR rounds, which each ran for about 9 cycles. TCRdb re-derived calls from the multiplex PCR reads in MiXCR, one entry per CDR3 protein. The data hold over 100,000 distinct CDR3 sequences, with under 70% observed a single time. The sequenced sample consisted of tumor-adjacent normal liver tissue. The receptors stem from a woman aged 55-69 years with primary liver carcinoma and hepatitis B virus infection.

CDR3 amino acids: CASSLEGERPYNEQFF. The CDR3 nucleotides are TGTGCCAGCAGCTTGGAGGGGGAGAGGCCGTACAATGAGCAGTTCTTC. The chain employs TRBV5-4 and TRBJ2-1; possibly TRBD1 for D (6 bases). Germline V gene sequence: CDR1 SGHNT, CDR2 YYREEE (reference sequence). V gave up 0 bases and J gave up 4 bases, with 14 bases separating them. CDR3 length equals 16 residues.

This sequence joins TRBV11-2 and TRBJ2-1; D may be TRBD2 (6 bases). V gave up 5 bases and J gave up 8 bases, with 19 bases separating them. CDR1 is SGHAT, CDR2 FQNNGV, per germline. The length of the CDR3 is 15 residues. CDR3 in amino acids: CASSHRAGRGDEQFF. Here the CDR3 DNA reads TGTGCCAGCAGCCATCGGGCGGGACGAGGCGATGAGCAGTTCTTC.

The chain joins TRBV14 to TRBJ2-7; D is tentatively TRBD1 or TRBD2 (6 bases each). Per germline, CDR1 SGHDN and CDR2 FVKESK. This CDR3 is built from 16 residues. Trimming removed 3 bases at V and 3 bases at J, with 18 bases between. The CDR3: CASSHRGTVGGYEQYF. For the CDR3, the DNA is TGTGCCAGCAGCCATCGAGGGACTGTAGGGGGCTACGAGCAGTACTTC.

Of note for this clonotype: This sequence may be a read error, since a much larger clone differs from it by one base. The chain combines TRBV12-3 or TRBV12-4 with TRBJ1-1; TRBD1 matches 9 bases. The CDR3 is 15 amino acids. For the CDR3, the DNA is TGTGCCAGCCAATCGGGGACAGGGTTTAACACTGAAGCTCTCTTT. Its protein product is CASQSGTGFNTEALF.

This clonotype has a handful of counts. This could be a read error, since a much larger clone is one nucleotide away. The chain has TRBV29-1 and TRBJ2-1, with 13 bases identical to TRBD2. The CDR3 has 19 amino acids. J gave up 1 base and V 7 bases, and 16 bases lay outside the gene matches. CDR1 and CDR2 from the germline V gene are SQVTM and ANQGSEA. The DNA for the CDR3 is TGCAGCGCTGAGACGCACCGGACTAGCGGGAGAGGGTCCTACAATGAGCAGTTCTTC. Translated: CSAETHRTSGRGSYNEQFF.

This clonotype was seen a handful of times. This clone may be a read error of a much larger clone one base away. This chain links TRBV7-8 with TRBJ2-1; possible D gene TRBD1, 6 bases. CDR1 and CDR2 from the germline V gene are SGHVS and FQNEAQ. The CDR3 sequence is 14 residues long. CDR3 DNA: TGTGCCAACAGCTCTGGACAGAAATACAATGAGCAGTTCTTC. Encoded protein: CANSSGQKYNEQFF.

The sample holds a few counts of this clonotype. This could be a read error, since a much larger clone is one nucleotide away. The chain joins TRBV12-3 or TRBV12-4 to TRBJ2-7, with D unresolved. CDR3 length equals 12 residues. Deletions cut 3 bases from V and 3 bases from J, with 6 bases between. DNA for the CDR3: TGTGCCAGCAGTTTCGACGGCTACGAGCAGTACTTC. This codes for CASSFDGYEQYF.

By share of the sample, this clonotype is medium-sized. The rearrangement joins TRBV11-2 to TRBJ2-3; D may match TRBD1 or TRBD2 (5 bases each). Trimming took 6 bases from V and 0 from J, leaving 16 bases between them. Germline V gene sequence: CDR1 SGHAT, CDR2 FQNNGV. The CDR3 extends over 16 amino acids. CDR3 nucleotide sequence: TGTGCCAGCAGTCGAGGGGACCGTACTAGCACAGATACGCAGTATTTT. It translates to CASSRGDRTSTDTQYF.

Of note for this clonotype: The junction shows a germline mismatch at one end, possibly a read error. This chain uses TRBV14 with TRBJ2-3, with D uncertain. The germline V gene encodes CDR1 SGHDN and CDR2 FVKESK. The CDR3 runs 16 residues. CDR3 coding DNA: TGTGTCAGCAGCCCCCTCCAGATGAAAAGCACAGATACGCAGTGTTTT. Protein product: CVSSPLQMKSTDTQCF. The whole variable domain, filled in from reference TRBV14 and TRBJ2-3, reads EAGVTQFPSHSVIEKGQTVTLRCDPISGHDNLYWYRRVMGKEIKFLLHFVKESKQDESGMPNNRFLAERTGGTYSTLKVQPAELEDSGVYFCVSSPLQMKSTDTQCFGPGTRLTVL.

About this clonotype itself: It may be a read error: a sequence one base away is much more abundant. J is TRBJ1-1 and V is TRBV28; D is uncertain. V was cut by 6 bases and J by 4 bases, with 12 bases left in between. CDR1 is MDHEN and CDR2 is SYDVKM in the germline V gene. CDR3 length equals 13 residues. DNA of the CDR3: TGTGCCAGCAGCCTGGCGGATTTCACTGAAGCTTTCTTT. This gives the protein CASSLADFTEAFF.

This clonotype was seen a few times. This chain connects TRBV28 to TRBJ1-1, with TRBD1 matching over 8 bases. The ends lost 5 bases at V and 1 base at J; junction bases unmatched: 6. The CDR3 is 15 amino acids. Germline loops: CDR1 MDHEN, CDR2 SYDVKM. The CDR3 here is CASSRQGARNTEAFF. In nucleotides, the CDR3 is TGTGCCAGCAGTCGCCAGGGGGCGAGGAACACTGAAGCTTTCTTT.

A word on this clonotype: Mismatch with germline at one junction end may stem from a read error. This chain joins TRBV11-3 and TRBJ2-6; D call uncertain. In germline, CDR1 is SGHNT, CDR2 YENEEA. The CDR3 contains 16 residues. CDR3 sequence: CACSFGGSDGANVLTF. CDR3 bases: TGTGCCTGCAGCTTCGGTGGGTCGGATGGGGCCAACGTCCTGACTTTC.

Notes on this clonotype: This CDR3 is missing its conserved last phenylalanine or tryptophan, likely due to a read error. It is unclear where the CDR3 begins or ends on the DNA, so no DNA is shown, and the CDR3 is as TCRdb lists it. The V call is TRBV4-2, the J call TRBJ2-5. The CDR3 length is 14 residues, termini included. The V gene's germline CDR1 is LGHNA and CDR2 YNFKEQ. CDR3 region: CASSQGAIQETPYS.

On this clonotype itself: Just one base apart from a much larger clone, this may be a read error. This chain links TRBV28 with TRBJ2-1; TRBD2 matches at 8 bases. Trimming took 8 bases from V and 2 from J; bases not matched to a gene: 8. Germline V gene sequence: CDR1 MDHEN, CDR2 SYDVKM. CDR3 length: 15 residues. The chain's CDR3 is CASVPGGGPYNEQFF. DNA for the CDR3: TGTGCCAGCGTTCCGGGCGGGGGGCCCTACAATGAGCAGTTCTTC.

Note on this clonotype: One end of the junction varies from germline; a read error may be responsible. This chain connects TRBV29-1 to TRBJ2-1; D might be TRBD2 (6 bases). The CDR3 sequence is 17 residues long. Germline CDR1 reads SQVTM; CDR2 reads ANQGSEA. CDR3 nucleotide sequence: TGCAGCGTTGAGGGGGTCGGCGGGGAGAGCTCTTACAGTGAGCAGTTCTTC. It is translated as CSVEGVGGESSYSEQFF.

This clonotype was observed once. One end of the junction is discordant with germline, which a read error may explain. The V gene is TRBV11-2, the J gene TRBJ2-5; D is unresolved. CDR1 and CDR2 (germline): SGHAT, FQNNGV. The CDR3 covers 13 residues. CDR3 coding DNA: TGTGCAAGCAGCTTCGGCCAACAAGAGACCCAGTACTTC. It encodes CASSFGQQETQYF.

In its sample, this clonotype was seen a few times. The chain has TRBV28 and TRBJ2-5; TRBD2 might be the D (7 bases). The CDR3 consists of 13 residues. The V end was cut by 6 bases, the J end by 6 bases, with 14 bases between. Germline V lookup: CDR1 MDHEN, CDR2 SYDVKM. The CDR3 nucleotides are TGTGCCAGCAGGGGGTTGCGGGGGCAGACCCAGTACTTC. Protein sequence: CASRGLRGQTQYF.

This clonotype showed up many times. This chain uses TRBV5-1 with TRBJ2-6; D is ambiguous. Trimming stripped 0 bases from V and 4 bases from J, with 11 bases between. CDR1 and CDR2 from the germline V gene are SGHRS and YFSETQ. The CDR3 consists of 16 residues. The CDR3 DNA reads TGCGCCAGCAGCTTGGGCCTGTCAGGAGGGGCCAACGTCCTGACTTTC. Translated, it gives CASSLGLSGGANVLTF. Looking up the rest from reference TRBV5-1 and TRBJ2-6 gives the full variable domain: KAGVTQTPRYLIKTRGQQVTLSCSPISGHRSVSWYQQTPGQGLQFLFEYFSETQRNKGNFPGRFSGRQFSNSRSEMNVSTLELGDSALYLCASSLGLSGGANVLTFGAGSRLTVL.

The chain is built from TRBV19 and TRBJ1-2, with D uncertain. This CDR3 has 11 amino acids. Trimming stripped 5 bases from V and 7 bases from J, with 8 bases between. Per germline, CDR1 LNHDA and CDR2 SQIVND (reference sequence). Here the CDR3 DNA reads TGTGCCAGTAGTTACGGCCGTGGCTACACCTTC. Translated: CASSYGRGYTF.

The chain is built from TRBV28 and TRBJ2-1; D is possibly TRBD1 or TRBD2 (5 bases each). The length of the CDR3 is 12 residues. Per the germline V gene, CDR1 is MDHEN and CDR2 is SYDVKM. Trimming left V 6 bases short and J 9 bases short, with 12 bases between. This CDR3 reads CASSLRGAEQFF. CDR3 nucleotide sequence: TGTGCCAGCAGCCTCAGAGGGGCTGAGCAGTTCTTC.